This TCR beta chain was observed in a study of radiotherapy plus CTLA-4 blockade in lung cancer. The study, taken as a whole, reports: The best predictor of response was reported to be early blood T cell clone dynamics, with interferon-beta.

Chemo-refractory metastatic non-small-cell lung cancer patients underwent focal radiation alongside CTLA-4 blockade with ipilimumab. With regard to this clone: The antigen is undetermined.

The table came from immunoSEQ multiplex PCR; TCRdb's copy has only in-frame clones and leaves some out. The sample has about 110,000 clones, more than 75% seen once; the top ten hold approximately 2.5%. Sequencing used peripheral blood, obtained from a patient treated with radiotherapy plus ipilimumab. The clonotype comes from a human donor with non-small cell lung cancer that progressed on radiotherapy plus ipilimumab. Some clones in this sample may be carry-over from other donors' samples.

DNA for the CDR3: TGCGCCAGCAGCTTGCGTTTGCGCAGGCATGGGGGGAATCATGGCTACACCTTC. Encoded protein: CASSLRLRRHGGNHGYTF. This chain uses TRBV5-1 with TRBJ1-2; D perhaps matches TRBD1 (5 bases). Trimming pared 1 base from V and 6 bases from J, leaving 25 bases between. Germline V gene data show CDR1 as SGHRS and CDR2 as YFSETQ. The CDR3 runs 18 residues.